This T cell receptor (beta chain) derives from a study of T cell changes during pregnancy in multiple sclerosis. Turning to this clone: No DNA is shown, since the ends of the CDR3 on it are uncertain; the CDR3 is the one TCRdb lists.

Germline assignment: CDR1 MNHNS and CDR2 SASEGT. The CDR3 extends over 14 residues, inclusive of both ends. Libraries were prepared by immunoSEQ multiplex PCR; TCRdb keeps only in-frame clonotypes and omits some of them. The repertoire includes about 30,000 clones, 85% to 95% of them detected once, and 5.7% sits in the top ten. V usage is TRBV6-1 and J usage is TRBJ2-2; the listed D gene, TRBD2, was not tested against the DNA. This specimen was CD8+ T cells from peripheral blood mononuclear cells, taken before pregnancy. This clonotype was obtained from a female donor with multiple sclerosis, enrolled in a pregnancy study. This CDR3 reads CASKDGRPPGSCFF.